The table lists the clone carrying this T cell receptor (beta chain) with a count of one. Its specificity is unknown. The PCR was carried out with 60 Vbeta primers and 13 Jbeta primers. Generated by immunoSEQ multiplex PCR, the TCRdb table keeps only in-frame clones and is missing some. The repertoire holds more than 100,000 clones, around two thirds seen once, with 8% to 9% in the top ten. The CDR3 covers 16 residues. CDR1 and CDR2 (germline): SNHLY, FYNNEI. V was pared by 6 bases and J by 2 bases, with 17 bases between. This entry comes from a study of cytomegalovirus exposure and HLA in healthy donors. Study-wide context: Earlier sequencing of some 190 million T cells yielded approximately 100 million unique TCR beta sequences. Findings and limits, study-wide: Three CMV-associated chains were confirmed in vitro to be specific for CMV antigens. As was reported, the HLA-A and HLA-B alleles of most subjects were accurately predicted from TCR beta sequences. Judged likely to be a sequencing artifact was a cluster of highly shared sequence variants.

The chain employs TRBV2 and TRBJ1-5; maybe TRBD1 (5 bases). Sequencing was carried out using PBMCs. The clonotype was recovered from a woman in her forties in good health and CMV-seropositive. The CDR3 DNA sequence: TGTGCCAGCAGGGGGGGGGAGGCCGCTCGCAATCAGCCCCAGCATTTT. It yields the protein CASRGGEAARNQPQHF. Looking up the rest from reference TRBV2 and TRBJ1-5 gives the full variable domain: EPEVTQTPSHQVTQMGQEVILRCVPISNHLYFYWYRQILGQKVEFLVSFYNNEISEKSEIFDDQFSVERPDGSNFTLKIRSTKLEDSAMYFCASRGGEAARNQPQHFGDGTRLSIL.